The 12 T cell receptor beta chains in this list originate from one sample, sequenced in a study of blood T cell repertoires in COVID-19. TCRdb's copy holds only in-frame clones and misses some; the assay was immunoSEQ multiplex PCR. There are tens of thousands of clones in the sample; roughly 85% occur only once, and approximately 25% lies in the top ten. The sample consisted of peripheral blood. Receptors were obtained from a man aged 60-69 years with active or convalescent COVID-19.

The V and J genes are TRBV10-3 and TRBJ1-1, with 10 positions matching TRBD1. Germline lookup yields CDR1 ENHRY and CDR2 SYGVKD. The junction had 4 bases not matched to a gene; V was cut back by 0 bases and J by 3 bases. The CDR3 is made up of 16 amino acids. CDR3 protein: CAISESSGQGDTEAFF. CDR3 sequence (DNA): TGTGCCATCAGTGAGTCGTCTGGACAGGGGGACACTGAAGCTTTCTTT.

The sample holds one count of this clone. The V gene is TRBV20-1, the J gene TRBJ2-7, with 7 bases fitting TRBD1. This CDR3 contains 11 residues. Per germline, CDR1 DFQATT and CDR2 SNEGSKA (reference sequence). Losses at the gene ends were 5 bases for V and 4 bases for J; bases not matched to a gene: 2. The CDR3 region is CSASDRYEQYF. The CDR3 coding sequence is TGCAGTGCTTCGGACAGGTACGAGCAGTACTTC.

The rearrangement joins TRBV6-2 or TRBV6-3 to TRBJ1-5; 7 bases are shared with TRBD1. The CDR3 is 16 residues long. Germline V gives CDR1 MNHEY, CDR2 SVGEGT. V was clipped by 6 bases and J by 0 bases; unmatched bases: 8. The CDR3 coding sequence is TGTGCCAGCAGCCGCGACAGGGTCTATAGCAATCAGCCCCAGCATTTT. Encoded protein: CASSRDRVYSNQPQHF.

The chain is built from TRBV19 and TRBJ1-4; D call uncertain. Germline V CDR1 and CDR2: LNHDA, SQIVND (reference sequence). V lost 7 bases, J lost 1 base, and 7 bases lay in between. This CDR3 comprises 13 residues. CDR3 amino acids: CASMGRTNEKLFF. The CDR3 bases are TGTGCCAGTATGGGCAGAACTAATGAAAAACTGTTTTTT.

The rearrangement uses TRBV24-1 and TRBJ2-3; the D gene is possibly TRBD1 (6 bases). Trimming removed 8 bases at V and 4 bases at J, with 15 bases between. This CDR3 has 14 amino acids. Germline-derived CDR1 and CDR2 are KGHDR and SFDVKD. The CDR3 region has the DNA TGTGCCACCACTGCACAGGGTTTATCAGATACGCAGTATTTT. Translating gives CATTAQGLSDTQYF.

The J gene is TRBJ1-3, the V gene TRBV2, with 8 bases lining up with TRBD1. J lost 4 bases, V lost 6 bases, and 2 bases had no gene match. Germline CDR1 SNHLY, CDR2 FYNNEI. This CDR3 has 13 amino acids. In DNA, the CDR3 is TGTGCCAGCAGGGACAGGGAAGGAAACACCATATATTTT. This translates into CASRDREGNTIYF.

J is TRBJ2-7 and V is TRBV5-6; TRBD1 matches at 7 bases. Trimming at V came to 5 bases and at J to 3 bases, leaving 5 bases not matched to a gene. From germline, CDR1 is SGHDT and CDR2 YYEEEE. CDR3 length: 13 amino acids. The CDR3 DNA follows: TGTGCCAGCAGAGCCCCAGGGGGCTACGAGCAGTACTTC. It translates to CASRAPGGYEQYF.

The V and J genes are TRBV5-4 and TRBJ2-7, with D possibly matching TRBD1 (6 bases). This CDR3 has 15 residues. The germline V and J ends were trimmed by 3 bases and 2 bases, with 15 bases remaining between them. Germline V gives CDR1 SGHNT, CDR2 YYREEE (reference sequence). The CDR3 region is CASSSGTTKTYEQYF. CDR3 coding DNA: TGTGCCAGCAGCTCCGGGACAACCAAAACCTACGAGCAGTACTTC.

The chain carries TRBV7-9 and TRBJ2-7, with D possibly TRBD1 on 6 matching bases. There are 12 residues in the CDR3. Germline V gene lookup returns CDR1 SEHNR and CDR2 FQNEAQ (reference sequence). V was cut by 3 bases and J by 6 bases, with 9 bases left in between. The CDR3 is CASSFLTGEQYF. CDR3 nucleotide sequence: TGTGCCAGCAGCTTTTTGACAGGCGAGCAGTACTTC.

This clone showed up just a few times. The V and J genes are TRBV5-1 and TRBJ1-2; TRBD1 agrees at 9 bases. The CDR3 contains 14 residues. The ends lost 2 bases at V and 5 bases at J; junction bases unmatched: 4. Germline CDR1 is SGHRS and CDR2 is YFSETQ. Here the CDR3 DNA reads TGCGCCAGCAGCTTCACAGGGGGCGAATATGGCTACACCTTC. Its protein product is CASSFTGGEYGYTF.

The rearrangement uses TRBV12-3 or TRBV12-4 and TRBJ1-1, with 8 bases aligning to TRBD1. The trim removed 7 bases at V and 11 bases at J, leaving 12 bases unmatched. The length of the CDR3 is 13 residues. CDR3 protein: CASNTPGGQIAFF. In DNA form, the CDR3 reads TGTGCCAGCAACACTCCAGGGGGCCAGATCGCTTTCTTT.

The chain couples TRBV29-1 to TRBJ2-7; D is uncertain. The germline V and J ends were trimmed by 4 bases and 2 bases, with 15 bases remaining between them. Germline CDR1 is SQVTM and CDR2 is ANQGSEA. CDR3 length equals 14 residues. CDR3 in DNA: TGCAGCGTTGGGTGGCCAGAGCGACCCTACGAGCAGTACTTC. This translates into CSVGWPERPYEQYF.